The entry that follows covers one T cell receptor beta chain sequence. Its antigen is undetermined. The source of the sample is a study of identical twins. Overall study findings and caveats: Carriage of fewer insertions was seen in abundant cord blood beta clonotypes, whereas memory repertoires showed none.

This CDR3 is 14 amino acids long. In germline, CDR1 is MNHNS, CDR2 SASEGT. The junction had 5 bases not matched to a gene; V was cut back by 2 bases and J by 10 bases. Template switching added a universal primer binding site, and final cDNA carried unique molecular identifiers. A single record per CDR3 protein comes from TCRdb applying MiXCR to the 5' RACE reads. The data contain about 890,000 distinct CDR3 sequences, 9% to 15% of them singletons. Each donor was a healthy Caucasian. These records were also assigned to another study, of yellow fever vaccine responses in identical twins. According to that study: Twins' vaccine T cell responses were reported to seem partly convergent and partly personalized.

This rearrangement joins TRBV6-1 to TRBJ2-1; 10 bases map to TRBD2. This clonotype was obtained from a woman younger than 30 in good health. The sequenced sample was PBMCs. The CDR3: CASSEPSGSREQFF. The CDR3 bases are TGTGCCAGCAGTGAACCTAGCGGGAGTAGGGAGCAGTTCTTC.